One T cell receptor beta chain is described in this entry. What it binds is unknown. The sample originates from a study of CD8+ T cells in alopecia areata. Findings and caveats of the study: Many expanded lesional clones persisted in scalp and blood during tofacitinib treatment.

The treatment was: oral pan-JAK inhibitor, 5-10 mg twice daily. Alopecia areata patients provided lesional scalp punch biopsies and peripheral blood. It was cDNA, reverse transcribed from extracted RNA, that served as the sequencing template. Using immunoSEQ multiplex PCR, the repertoire was profiled, and TCRdb retains in-frame clones only, with some absent. The sample lists about 90,000 clones, around 44% occurring once. In germline, CDR1 is SQVTM, CDR2 ANQGSEA. Trimming cost V 4 bases and J 1 base, with 11 bases left between them. This CDR3 is 13 amino acids long. Material: CD8+ T cells sorted from blood, obtained at week 24, from a patient treated with tofacitinib. The origin of this receptor is a human donor with alopecia areata. This rearrangement joins TRBV29-1 to TRBJ2-7; the D gene is possibly TRBD2 (6 bases). The DNA for the CDR3 is TGCAGCGTTGGCGGGACTCCATCCTACGAGCAGTACTTC. Translated: CSVGGTPSYEQYF.